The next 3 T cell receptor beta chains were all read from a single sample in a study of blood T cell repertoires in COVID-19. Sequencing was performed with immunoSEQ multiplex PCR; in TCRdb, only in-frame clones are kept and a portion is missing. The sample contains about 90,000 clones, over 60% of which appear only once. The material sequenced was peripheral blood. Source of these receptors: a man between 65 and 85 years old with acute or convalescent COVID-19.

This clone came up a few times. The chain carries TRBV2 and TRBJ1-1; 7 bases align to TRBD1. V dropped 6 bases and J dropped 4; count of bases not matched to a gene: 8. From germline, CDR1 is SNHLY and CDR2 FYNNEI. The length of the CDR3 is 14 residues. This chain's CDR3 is CASRRQGPVTEAFF. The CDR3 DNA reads TGTGCCAGCAGAAGACAGGGTCCGGTCACTGAAGCTTTCTTT.

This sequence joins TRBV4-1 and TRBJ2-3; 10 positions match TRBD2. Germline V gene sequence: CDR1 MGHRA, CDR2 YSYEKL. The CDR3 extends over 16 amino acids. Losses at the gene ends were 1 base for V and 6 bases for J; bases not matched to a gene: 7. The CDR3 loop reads CASSQGRSGGADTQYF. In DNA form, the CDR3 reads TGCGCCAGCAGCCAAGGTCGAAGCGGGGGGGCCGATACGCAGTATTTT.

CDR3 coding DNA: TGTGCCAGTAGTAGTACAGTCTCCTACGAGCAGTACTTC. As protein: CASSSTVSYEQYF. V usage is TRBV19 and J usage is TRBJ2-7, with D uncertain. The CDR3 runs to 13 residues. Trimming stripped 4 bases from V and 0 bases from J, with 7 bases between. Germline V CDR1 and CDR2: LNHDA, SQIVND (reference sequence).